Each of the 24 T cell receptor beta chains below was sequenced from the same sample in a study of response to subunit inactivated influenza vaccine. Each CDR3 protein is one row after TCRdb ran MiXCR on the RT-PCR reads. The sample lists about 540,000 distinct CDR3 sequences, less than 25% occurring once. This sample also belongs to another study, concerning T cells expressing NK-cell markers. That report notes: Generation of TCR beta cDNA was performed by 5'RACE template switching incorporating UMIs.

The source material was CD4+ T cells sorted from PBMCs, sampled roughly 13 days after vaccination. These receptors were collected from a man in his fifties or sixties who received an inactivated influenza vaccine.

This chain's CDR3 is CSARSPTGTDTQYF. The CDR3 DNA reads as TGCAGTGCTAGATCCCCGACGGGCACAGATACGCAGTATTTT. The chain employs TRBV20-1 and TRBJ2-3; the D is unclear. Trimming cost V 2 bases and J 1 base, with 10 bases left between them. The CDR3 is made up of 14 amino acids. Germline V gene lookup returns CDR1 DFQATT and CDR2 SNEGSKA (reference sequence).

Here the CDR3 reads CASSPADGGSYEQYF. CDR3 coding DNA: TGTGCCAGCTCACCCGCAGACGGGGGGTCCTACGAGCAGTACTTC. This sequence joins TRBV18 and TRBJ2-7; 7 bases are a match to TRBD2. The CDR3 runs 15 residues. In germline, CDR1 is KGHSH, CDR2 LQKENI. V was clipped by 3 bases and J by 1 base; unmatched bases: 6.

The V call is TRBV7-8, the J call TRBJ2-5; a weak D match, TRBD1 (6 bases). The germline gives CDR1 SGHVS, CDR2 FQNEAQ. Trimming cost V 2 bases and J 3 bases, with 22 bases left between them. This CDR3 has 18 amino acids. The DNA for the CDR3 is TGTGCCAGCAGCTTAAACCTCCTAGTAGGGACACATAAAGAGACCCAGTACTTC. It specifies CASSLNLLVGTHKETQYF.

V usage is TRBV28 and J usage is TRBJ2-1, with D possibly TRBD1 on 6 matching bases. Trimming shortened V by 3 bases and J by 4 bases, and 19 bases separated the two germline ends. This CDR3 has 17 amino acids. Germline V gene lookup returns CDR1 MDHEN and CDR2 SYDVKM. CDR3: CASSFQRWGRRYNEQFF. The CDR3 bases are TGTGCCAGCAGTTTCCAGCGGTGGGGGCGGAGGTACAATGAGCAGTTCTTC.

This clonotype was seen a few times. The genes are TRBV15 and TRBJ1-2, with no clear D. The CDR3 extends over 12 amino acids. V lost 1 base, J lost 6 bases, and 6 bases lay in between. CDR1 LNHNV and CDR2 YYDKDF come from the germline V gene (reference sequence). The CDR3, as DNA: TGTGCCACCAGCAGAGGGGGTAATGGCTACACCTTC. Translation gives CATSRGGNGYTF.

This clonotype was seen only a few times. The chain has TRBV15 and TRBJ2-1; 10 bases match TRBD2. Unmatched junction bases numbered 18, after V lost 6 bases and J lost 7 bases. Germline values: CDR1 LNHNV, CDR2 YYDKDF (reference sequence). The CDR3 spans 18 residues. The CDR3 reads CATSTTRSLAGVGNEQFF. In nucleotides, the CDR3 is TGTGCCACCAGTACAACCCGATCCCTAGCGGGAGTAGGTAATGAGCAGTTCTTC.

The J gene is TRBJ1-1, the V gene TRBV12-3 or TRBV12-4; perhaps TRBD1 as D (5 bases). This CDR3 has 14 residues. The ends were cut back, 4 bases at V and 6 bases at J, with 15 bases in the middle. This CDR3 is CASSYKHLGAEAFF. The CDR3 DNA is TGTGCCAGCAGTTATAAACACCTGGGGGCTGAAGCTTTCTTT.

This clonotype was recorded a few times. The chain carries TRBV20-1 and TRBJ2-1, with unresolved D. Trimming left V 6 bases short and J 0 bases short, with 18 bases between. Germline V gene data show CDR1 as DFQATT and CDR2 as SNEGSKA (reference sequence). The CDR3 is 16 amino acids. CDR3 amino acids: CSATRLAAISYNEQFF. The CDR3 DNA follows: TGCAGTGCAACCCGGCTCGCGGCTATCTCCTACAATGAGCAGTTCTTC.

The V gene is TRBV7-9, the J gene TRBJ2-7; D might be TRBD1 (5 bases). This CDR3 comprises 14 residues. Germline V gene lookup returns CDR1 SEHNR and CDR2 FQNEAQ (reference sequence). V was shortened by 8 bases and J by 4 bases, with 18 bases between the two germline ends. CDR3 sequence (DNA): TGTGCCAGCTGCCCCAGGGTGGAGACTTACGAGCAGTACTTC. It translates to CASCPRVETYEQYF.

V and J are TRBV6-2 or TRBV6-3 and TRBJ2-2, with TRBD1 as a possible D gene (5 bases). Trimming removed 7 bases from V and 4 bases from J, with 10 bases in between. Looked up from germline, CDR1 is MNHEY and CDR2 is SVGEGT. The CDR3 runs to 13 residues. CDR3 protein: CASTIRGTGELFF. Here the CDR3 DNA reads TGTGCCAGCACCATAAGGGGCACCGGGGAGCTGTTTTTT.

This clonotype was seen once. This CDR3 is CASSETGMVYNEQFF. The CDR3 DNA reads TGTGCCAGCAGCGAAACAGGGATGGTCTACAATGAGCAGTTCTTC. The rearrangement joins TRBV3-1 to TRBJ2-1; weak D call: TRBD1 (6 bases). V lost 5 bases and J lost 3, with 14 bases in between. CDR3 size: 15 residues. Germline-derived CDR1 and CDR2 are LGHDT and YNNKEL (reference sequence).

This clonotype has more than one count but fewer than ten. The genes are TRBV5-1 and TRBJ2-3, with 7 positions matching TRBD2. The CDR3 spans 15 residues. Trimming removed 7 bases from V and 6 bases from J; junction bases left unmatched: 14. Germline lookup yields CDR1 SGHRS and CDR2 YFSETQ. CDR3 residues: CASAVPSGNMDTQYF. CDR3 in DNA: TGCGCCAGCGCTGTGCCCAGCGGGAATATGGATACGCAGTATTTT.

The chain links TRBV28 to TRBJ2-2, with TRBD2 as a possible D gene (6 bases). CDR3 length: 17 amino acids. The V gene's germline CDR1 is MDHEN and CDR2 SYDVKM. V shed 3 bases and J shed 3 bases, with 17 bases lying between them. In DNA form, the CDR3 reads TGTGCCAGCAGTTTCGGTCGGTTGGGGGAGGACACCGGGGAGCTGTTTTTT. Translation gives CASSFGRLGEDTGELFF.

This clonotype was picked up many times. This sequence joins TRBV6-1 and TRBJ2-5; 7 nucleotides line up with TRBD1. Germline V gene lookup returns CDR1 MNHNS and CDR2 SASEGT. The CDR3 has 15 residues. Unmatched junction bases numbered 8, after V lost 6 bases and J lost 1 base. The CDR3 nucleotides read TGTGCCAGCAGCCGAGGACAGGCGACCCAAGAGACCCAGTACTTC. This translates into CASSRGQATQETQYF.

CDR3 bases: TGTGCCAGCAGTTATACCAGGACAGTTCGGGAGACCCAGTACTTC. It yields the protein CASSYTRTVRETQYF. The chain recombines TRBV28 with TRBJ2-5, with a weak D call TRBD1 (6 bases). Trimming removed 4 bases at V and 5 bases at J, with 17 bases between. The CDR3 loop spans 15 amino acids. The germline gives CDR1 MDHEN, CDR2 SYDVKM.

The rearrangement joins TRBV3-1 to TRBJ2-7; 8 bases are shared with TRBD2. This CDR3 spans 15 amino acids. Germline V lookup: CDR1 LGHDT, CDR2 YNNKEL (reference sequence). The junction had 7 bases not matched to a gene; V was cut back by 2 bases and J by 4 bases. CDR3 region: CASSQFRGGLYEQYF. The CDR3, as DNA: TGTGCCAGCAGCCAATTTCGGGGGGGCCTATACGAGCAGTACTTC.

The chain has TRBV12-3 or TRBV12-4 and TRBJ2-3; D remains ambiguous. Trimming stripped 7 bases from V and 0 bases from J, with 11 bases between. CDR3 length: 14 amino acids. CDR3 residues: CASTLTTSTDTQYF. The CDR3 DNA reads as TGTGCCAGCACCTTGACCACTAGCACAGATACGCAGTATTTT.

The chain couples TRBV5-1 to TRBJ1-1, with D possibly matching TRBD1 (6 bases). Germline CDR1 is SGHRS and CDR2 is YFSETQ. The V end lost 2 bases, the J end lost 6 bases, and 11 bases lay between the germline ends. This CDR3 contains 13 residues. This CDR3 reads CASSFTGSPEAFF. The CDR3 DNA reads TGCGCCAGCAGCTTCACAGGGTCCCCTGAAGCTTTCTTT.

This clonotype was detected only a few times. The CDR3, as DNA: TGCAGTGCTAGATCGGGGGCGGGAACAGATACGCAGTATTTT. This encodes CSARSGAGTDTQYF. The chain couples TRBV20-1 to TRBJ2-3; D may be TRBD1 or TRBD2 (6 bases each). The CDR3 spans 14 residues. Germline values: CDR1 DFQATT, CDR2 SNEGSKA (reference sequence). Trimming removed 2 bases at V and 3 bases at J, with 12 bases between.

The genes are TRBV10-3 and TRBJ1-6; 8 bases are a match to TRBD1. CDR3 length: 14 residues. J lost 6 bases, V lost 2 bases, and 0 bases had no gene match. Per germline, CDR1 ENHRY and CDR2 SYGVKD. The CDR3 DNA reads TGTGCCATCAGTGAGGACAGGGGTAATTCACCCCTCCACTTT. Translation gives CAISEDRGNSPLHF.

The genes are TRBV9 and TRBJ1-5; maybe TRBD1 (5 bases). Germline V gene sequence: CDR1 SGDLS, CDR2 YYNGEE. The V gene lost 3 bases and the J gene lost 3 bases, with 13 bases spanning the gap. This CDR3 comprises 15 residues. The CDR3 coding sequence is TGTGCCAGCAGCGCCAACAGGAGTCCCAATCAGCCCCAGCATTTT. Encoded protein: CASSANRSPNQPQHF.

The chain carries TRBV12-3 or TRBV12-4 and TRBJ1-1; possibly TRBD1 for D (5 bases). Trimming took off 2 bases at V and 0 bases at J, with 19 bases between the two ends. There are 18 residues in the CDR3. CDR3 region: CASSLSFILDSMNTEAFF. CDR3 bases: TGTGCCAGCAGTTTAAGCTTCATCCTAGACAGCATGAACACTGAAGCTTTCTTT.

This sequence joins TRBV5-1 and TRBJ2-2, with TRBD2 as a possible D gene (5 bases). The CDR3 length is 18 residues. Germline lookup yields CDR1 SGHRS and CDR2 YFSETQ. V was clipped by 1 base and J by 2 bases, with 18 bases between them. The DNA for the CDR3 is TGCGCCAGCAGCTTGTCGGCACTCGTCTCGGGAAACACCGGGGAGCTGTTTTTT. It is translated as CASSLSALVSGNTGELFF.

V usage is TRBV20-1 and J usage is TRBJ2-1; 7 nucleotides align to TRBD1. Germline CDR1 reads DFQATT; CDR2 reads SNEGSKA (reference sequence). Unmatched junction bases numbered 13, after V lost 5 bases and J lost 0 bases. The CDR3 loop spans 17 amino acids. The CDR3 here is CSAPYKGRGSSYNEQFF. CDR3 sequence (DNA): TGCAGTGCTCCCTACAAGGGCAGGGGGAGCTCCTACAATGAGCAGTTCTTC.